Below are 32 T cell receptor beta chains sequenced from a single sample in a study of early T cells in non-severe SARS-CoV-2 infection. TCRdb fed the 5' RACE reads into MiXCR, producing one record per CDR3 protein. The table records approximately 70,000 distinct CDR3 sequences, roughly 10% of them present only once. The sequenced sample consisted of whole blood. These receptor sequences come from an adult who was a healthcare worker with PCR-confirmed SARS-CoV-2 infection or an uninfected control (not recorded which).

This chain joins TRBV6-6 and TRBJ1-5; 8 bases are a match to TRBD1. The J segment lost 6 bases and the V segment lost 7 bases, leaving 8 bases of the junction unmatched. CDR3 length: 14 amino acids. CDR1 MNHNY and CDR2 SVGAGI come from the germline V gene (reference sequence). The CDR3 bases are TGTGCCAGCACCGATAGACAGGGGAGTCAGCCCCAGCATTTT. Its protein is CASTDRQGSQPQHF.

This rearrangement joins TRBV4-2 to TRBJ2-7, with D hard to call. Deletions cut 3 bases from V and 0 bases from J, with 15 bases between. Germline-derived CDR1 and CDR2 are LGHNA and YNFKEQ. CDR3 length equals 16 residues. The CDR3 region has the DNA TGTGCCAGCAGCCACGCGACCGCCGTTCGCTCCTACGAGCAGTACTTC. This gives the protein CASSHATAVRSYEQYF.

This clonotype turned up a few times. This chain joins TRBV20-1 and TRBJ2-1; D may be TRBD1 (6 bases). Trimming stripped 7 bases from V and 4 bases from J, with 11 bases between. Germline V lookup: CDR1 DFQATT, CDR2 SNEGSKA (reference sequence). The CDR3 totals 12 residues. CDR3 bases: TGCAGTGGAGGGGGAGAATACAATGAGCAGTTCTTC. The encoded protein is CSGGGEYNEQFF.

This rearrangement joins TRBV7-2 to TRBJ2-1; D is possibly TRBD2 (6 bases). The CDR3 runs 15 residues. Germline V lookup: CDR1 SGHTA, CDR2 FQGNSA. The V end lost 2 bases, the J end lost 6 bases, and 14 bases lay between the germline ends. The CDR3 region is CASSLMAGMRNEQFF. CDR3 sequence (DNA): TGTGCCAGCAGCTTAATGGCGGGAATGCGCAATGAGCAGTTCTTC.

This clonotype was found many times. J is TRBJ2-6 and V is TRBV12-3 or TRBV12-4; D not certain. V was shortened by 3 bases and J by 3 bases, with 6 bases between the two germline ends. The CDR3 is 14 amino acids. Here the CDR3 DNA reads TGTGCCAGCAGTTTGGCAGGTGGGGCCAACGTCCTGACTTTC. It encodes CASSLAGGANVLTF.

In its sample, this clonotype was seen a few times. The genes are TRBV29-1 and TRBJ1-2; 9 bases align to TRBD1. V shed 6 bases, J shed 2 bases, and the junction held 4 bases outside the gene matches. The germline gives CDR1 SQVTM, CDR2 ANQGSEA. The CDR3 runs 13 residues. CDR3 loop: CSVGDRVNYGYTF. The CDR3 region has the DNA TGCAGCGTCGGGGACAGGGTGAACTATGGCTACACCTTC.

DNA of the CDR3: TGTGCCAGCTCACCAGCGGTCCAAGAGACCCAGTACTTC. This encodes CASSPAVQETQYF. The gene calls are TRBV18 and TRBJ2-5; no clear D gene. V was cut by 2 bases and J by 1 base, with 5 bases left in between. The germline CDR1 and CDR2 sequences are KGHSH and LQKENI. The CDR3 totals 13 residues.

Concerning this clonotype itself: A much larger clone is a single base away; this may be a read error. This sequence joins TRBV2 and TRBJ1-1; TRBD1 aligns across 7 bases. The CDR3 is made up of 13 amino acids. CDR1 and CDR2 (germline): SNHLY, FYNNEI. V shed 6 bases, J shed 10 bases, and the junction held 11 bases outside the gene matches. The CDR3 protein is CASRGLQGIGAFF. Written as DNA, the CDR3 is TGTGCCAGCAGGGGGTTACAGGGGATTGGAGCTTTCTTT.

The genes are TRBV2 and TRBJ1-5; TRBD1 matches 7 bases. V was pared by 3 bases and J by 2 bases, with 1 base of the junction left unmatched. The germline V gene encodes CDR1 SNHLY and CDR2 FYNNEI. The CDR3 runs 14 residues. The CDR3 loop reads CASSETGRNQPQHF. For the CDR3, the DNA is TGTGCCAGCAGTGAGACAGGGCGCAATCAGCCCCAGCATTTT.

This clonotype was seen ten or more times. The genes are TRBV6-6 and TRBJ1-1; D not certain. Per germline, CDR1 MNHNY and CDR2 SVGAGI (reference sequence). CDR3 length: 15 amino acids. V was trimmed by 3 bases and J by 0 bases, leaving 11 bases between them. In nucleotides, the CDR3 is TGTGCCAGCAGTTATCCAGCCGGCATGAACACTGAAGCTTTCTTT. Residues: CASSYPAGMNTEAFF.

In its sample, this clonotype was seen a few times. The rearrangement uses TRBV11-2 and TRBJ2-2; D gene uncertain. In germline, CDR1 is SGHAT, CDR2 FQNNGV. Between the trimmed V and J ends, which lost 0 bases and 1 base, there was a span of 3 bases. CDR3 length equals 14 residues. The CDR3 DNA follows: TGTGCCAGCAGCTTAGATATGAACACCGGGGAGCTGTTTTTT. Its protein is CASSLDMNTGELFF.

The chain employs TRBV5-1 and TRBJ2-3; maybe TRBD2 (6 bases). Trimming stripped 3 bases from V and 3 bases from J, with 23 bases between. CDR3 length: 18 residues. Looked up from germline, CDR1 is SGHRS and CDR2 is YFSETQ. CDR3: CASSSPSTSSPATDTQYF. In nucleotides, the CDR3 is TGCGCCAGCAGCTCGCCCTCTACTAGCAGCCCCGCAACAGATACGCAGTATTTT. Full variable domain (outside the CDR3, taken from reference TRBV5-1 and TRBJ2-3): KAGVTQTPRYLIKTRGQQVTLSCSPISGHRSVSWYQQTPGQGLQFLFEYFSETQRNKGNFPGRFSGRQFSNSRSEMNVSTLELGDSALYLCASSSPSTSSPATDTQYFGPGTRLTVL.

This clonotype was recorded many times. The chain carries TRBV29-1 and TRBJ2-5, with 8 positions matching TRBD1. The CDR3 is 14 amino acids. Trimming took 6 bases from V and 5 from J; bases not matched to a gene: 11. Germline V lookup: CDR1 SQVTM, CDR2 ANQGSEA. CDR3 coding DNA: TGCAGCGTGCCGGACAGGGTGGCCTTCGAGACCCAGTACTTC. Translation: CSVPDRVAFETQYF. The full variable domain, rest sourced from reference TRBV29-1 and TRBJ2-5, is SAVISQKPSRDICQRGTSLTIQCQVDSQVTMMFWYRQQPGQSLTLIATANQGSEATYESGFVIDKFPISRPNLTFSTLTVSNMSPEDSSIYLCSVPDRVAFETQYFGPGTRLLVL.

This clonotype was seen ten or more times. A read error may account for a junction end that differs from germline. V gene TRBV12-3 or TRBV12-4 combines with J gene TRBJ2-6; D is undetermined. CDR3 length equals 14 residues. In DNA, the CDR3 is TGTGCCAGCAGGGGCAGCTCTGTGGCCAACGTCCTGACTTTC. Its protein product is CASRGSSVANVLTF.

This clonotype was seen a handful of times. CDR3 loop: CSGNKGRETQYF. CDR3 bases: TGCAGCGGAAACAAGGGGAGAGAGACCCAGTACTTC. The chain has TRBV29-1 and TRBJ2-5; the D gene could be TRBD1 or TRBD2 (5 bases each). The V gene's germline CDR1 is SQVTM and CDR2 ANQGSEA. Trimming stripped 7 bases from V and 4 bases from J, with 13 bases between. There are 12 residues in the CDR3. Looking up the rest from reference TRBV29-1 and TRBJ2-5 gives the full variable domain: SAVISQKPSRDICQRGTSLTIQCQVDSQVTMMFWYRQQPGQSLTLIATANQGSEATYESGFVIDKFPISRPNLTFSTLTVSNMSPEDSSIYLCSGNKGRETQYFGPGTRLLVL.

The CDR3 reads CASSLQRDTEAFF. The CDR3 DNA sequence: TGTGCCAGCAGCTTACAGAGGGACACTGAAGCTTTCTTT. The gene calls are TRBV7-3 and TRBJ1-1; D is uncertain. Germline V lookup: CDR1 SGHTA, CDR2 FQGTGA. This CDR3 is built from 13 residues. Trimming shortened V by 2 bases and J by 3 bases, and 7 bases separated the two germline ends.

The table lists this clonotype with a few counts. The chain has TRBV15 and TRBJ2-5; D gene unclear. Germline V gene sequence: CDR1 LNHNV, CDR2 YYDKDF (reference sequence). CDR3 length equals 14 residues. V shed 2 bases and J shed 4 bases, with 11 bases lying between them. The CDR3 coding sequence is TGTGCCACCAGCAGAACTATCAGCGCAGAGACCCAGTACTTC. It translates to CATSRTISAETQYF.

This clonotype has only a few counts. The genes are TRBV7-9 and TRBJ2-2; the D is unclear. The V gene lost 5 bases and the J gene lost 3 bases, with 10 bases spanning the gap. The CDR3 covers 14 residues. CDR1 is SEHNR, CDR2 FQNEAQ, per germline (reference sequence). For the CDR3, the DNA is TGTGCCAGCAGCATGTTTGGGGACACCGGGGAGCTGTTTTTT. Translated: CASSMFGDTGELFF.

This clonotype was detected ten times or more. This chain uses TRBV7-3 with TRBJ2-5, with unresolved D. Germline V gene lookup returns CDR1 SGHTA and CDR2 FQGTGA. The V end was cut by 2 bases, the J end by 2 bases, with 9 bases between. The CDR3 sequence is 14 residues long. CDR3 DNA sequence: TGTGCCAGCAGCTTAGGTCCAGCACAAGAGACCCAGTACTTC. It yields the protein CASSLGPAQETQYF.

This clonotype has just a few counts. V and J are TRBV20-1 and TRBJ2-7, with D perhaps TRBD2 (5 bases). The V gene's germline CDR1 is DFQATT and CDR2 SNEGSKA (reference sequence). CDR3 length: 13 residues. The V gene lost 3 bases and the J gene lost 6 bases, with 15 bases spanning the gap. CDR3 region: CSASSGSWSEQYF. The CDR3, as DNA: TGCAGTGCTAGTTCGGGAAGTTGGAGCGAGCAGTACTTC.

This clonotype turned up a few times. The CDR3 region has the DNA TGTGCCAGCAGCAGGGATAGGTTTGAGCAGTTCTTC. Its protein product is CASSRDRFEQFF. V and J are TRBV9 and TRBJ2-1; D uncertain. Trimming pared 4 bases from V and 9 bases from J, leaving 11 bases between. This CDR3 is built from 12 residues. Germline V gives CDR1 SGDLS, CDR2 YYNGEE.

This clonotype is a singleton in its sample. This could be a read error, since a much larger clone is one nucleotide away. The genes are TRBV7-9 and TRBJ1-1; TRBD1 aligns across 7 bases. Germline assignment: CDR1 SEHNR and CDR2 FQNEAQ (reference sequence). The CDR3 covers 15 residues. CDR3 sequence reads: CVSSTPTGKNTEAFF. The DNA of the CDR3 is TGTGTCAGCAGCACACCGACAGGGAAGAACACTGAAGCTTTCTTT. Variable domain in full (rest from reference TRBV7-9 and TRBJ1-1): DTGVSQNPRHKITKRGQNVTFRCDPISEHNRLYWYRQTLGQGPEFLTYFQNEAQLEKSRLLSDRFSAERPKGSFSTLEIQRTEQGDSAMYLCVSSTPTGKNTEAFFGQGTRLTVV.

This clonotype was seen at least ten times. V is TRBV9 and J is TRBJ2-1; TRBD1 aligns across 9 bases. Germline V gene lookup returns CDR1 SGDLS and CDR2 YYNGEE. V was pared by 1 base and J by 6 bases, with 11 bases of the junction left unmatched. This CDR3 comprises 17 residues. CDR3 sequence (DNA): TGTGCCAGCAGCGTAATGACCGGGACAGGGATACGCAATGAGCAGTTCTTC. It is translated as CASSVMTGTGIRNEQFF.

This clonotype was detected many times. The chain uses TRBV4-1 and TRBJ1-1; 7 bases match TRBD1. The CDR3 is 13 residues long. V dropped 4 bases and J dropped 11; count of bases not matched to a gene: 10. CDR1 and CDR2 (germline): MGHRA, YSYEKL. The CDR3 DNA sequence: TGCGCCAGCAGCCTCGACAGGGTCTCCTACGCTTTCTTT. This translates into CASSLDRVSYAFF.

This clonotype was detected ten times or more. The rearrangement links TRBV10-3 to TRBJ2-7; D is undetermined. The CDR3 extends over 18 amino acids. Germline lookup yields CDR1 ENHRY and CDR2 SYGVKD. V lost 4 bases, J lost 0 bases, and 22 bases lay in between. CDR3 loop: CAISGSLPVGLSSYEQYF. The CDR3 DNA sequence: TGTGCCATCAGTGGGTCCCTCCCTGTCGGGCTAAGCTCCTACGAGCAGTACTTC.

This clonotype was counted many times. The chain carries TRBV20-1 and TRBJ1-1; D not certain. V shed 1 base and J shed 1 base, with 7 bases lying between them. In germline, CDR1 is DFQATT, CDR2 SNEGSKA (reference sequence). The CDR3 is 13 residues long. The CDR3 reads CSARATGNTEAFF. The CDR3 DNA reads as TGCAGTGCTAGAGCGACGGGGAACACTGAAGCTTTCTTT.

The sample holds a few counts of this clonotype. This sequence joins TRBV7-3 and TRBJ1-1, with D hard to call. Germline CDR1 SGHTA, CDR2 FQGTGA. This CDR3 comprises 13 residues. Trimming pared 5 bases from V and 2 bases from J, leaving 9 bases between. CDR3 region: CASSPATNTEAFF. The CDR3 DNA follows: TGTGCCAGCAGCCCCGCAACCAACACTGAAGCTTTCTTT.

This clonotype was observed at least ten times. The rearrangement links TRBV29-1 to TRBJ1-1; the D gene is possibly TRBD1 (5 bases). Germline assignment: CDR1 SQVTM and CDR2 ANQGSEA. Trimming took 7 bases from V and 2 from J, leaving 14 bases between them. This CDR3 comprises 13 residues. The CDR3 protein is CSGGNRDNTEAFF. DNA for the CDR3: TGCAGCGGGGGGAACCGCGATAACACTGAAGCTTTCTTT.

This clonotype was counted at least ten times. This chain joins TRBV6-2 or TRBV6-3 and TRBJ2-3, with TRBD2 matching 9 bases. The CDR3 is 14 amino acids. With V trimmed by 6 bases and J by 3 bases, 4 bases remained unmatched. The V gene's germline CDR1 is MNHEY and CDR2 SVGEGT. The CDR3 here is CASSLAGTTDTQYF. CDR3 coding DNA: TGTGCCAGCAGCCTAGCGGGGACAACAGATACGCAGTATTTT.

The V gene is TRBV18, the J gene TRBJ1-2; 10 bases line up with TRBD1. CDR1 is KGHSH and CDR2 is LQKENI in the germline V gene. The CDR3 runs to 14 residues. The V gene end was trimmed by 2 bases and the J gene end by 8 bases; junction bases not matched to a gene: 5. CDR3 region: CASSPDRGRPGYTF. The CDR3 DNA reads TGTGCCAGCTCACCAGACAGGGGGCGGCCGGGCTACACCTTC.

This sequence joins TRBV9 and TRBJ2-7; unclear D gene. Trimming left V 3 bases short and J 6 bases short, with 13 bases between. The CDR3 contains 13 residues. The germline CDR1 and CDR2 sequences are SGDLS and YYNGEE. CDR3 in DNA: TGTGCCAGCAGCGCAGAACCCGGCGGCGAGCAGTACTTC. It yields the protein CASSAEPGGEQYF.

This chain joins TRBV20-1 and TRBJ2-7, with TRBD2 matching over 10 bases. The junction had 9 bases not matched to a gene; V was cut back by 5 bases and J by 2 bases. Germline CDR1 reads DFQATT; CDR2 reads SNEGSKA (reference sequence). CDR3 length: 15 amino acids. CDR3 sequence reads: CSAGEGLAVPYEQYF. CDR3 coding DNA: TGCAGTGCTGGGGAAGGACTAGCGGTTCCCTACGAGCAGTACTTC.